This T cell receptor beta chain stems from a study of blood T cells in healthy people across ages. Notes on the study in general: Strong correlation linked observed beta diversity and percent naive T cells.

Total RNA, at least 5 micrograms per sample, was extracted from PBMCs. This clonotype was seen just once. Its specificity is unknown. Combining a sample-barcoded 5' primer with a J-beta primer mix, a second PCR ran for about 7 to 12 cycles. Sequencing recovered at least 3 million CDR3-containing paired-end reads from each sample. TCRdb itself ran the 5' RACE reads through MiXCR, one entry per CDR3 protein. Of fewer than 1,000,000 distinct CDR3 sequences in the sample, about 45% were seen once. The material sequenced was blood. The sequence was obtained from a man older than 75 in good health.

Here the CDR3 DNA reads TGTGCCACCAGTGATTCGGGACAGTACGGGGTAGATACGCAGTATTTT. It yields the protein CATSDSGQYGVDTQYF. The chain couples TRBV24-1 to TRBJ2-3, with 7 bases that match TRBD1. Trimming took 2 bases from V and 5 from J; bases not matched to a gene: 9. Germline assignment: CDR1 KGHDR and CDR2 SFDVKD. The length of the CDR3 is 16 residues.